This T cell receptor (beta chain) was captured by sequencing in a study of graft-versus-host responses after intestinal transplantation. Overall study: Transplants were multivisceral, liver-intestinal, or isolated intestinal.

This clone was counted between two and nine times. Its antigen is not identified. Deletions cut 4 bases from V and 2 bases from J, with 13 bases between. From germline, CDR1 is SGHRS and CDR2 YFSETQ. The CDR3 contains 14 residues. Libraries were prepared by immunoSEQ multiplex PCR; TCRdb keeps only in-frame clonotypes and omits some of them. In the table there are approximately 15,000 clones, 70% of which are singletons. Processing released intraepithelial and lamina propria lymphocytes from the graft tissue. Findings and caveats of the study: An association linked early post-transplant HvG declines with peak circulating GvH clone levels. GvH clones detected in recipient marrow included some appearing first in ileum or blood. Allograft clonal ratios (graft-versus-host to host-versus-graft) were high in patients who had graft-donor T cell macrochimerism.

The sample in question was ileum tissue, obtained around 700 days after intestinal transplantation. The sequence derives from a human patient who received an intestinal transplant, so some T cells may come from the graft donor. This chain uses TRBV5-1 with TRBJ2-7; TRBD1 is a possible D gene (6 bases). DNA for the CDR3: TGCGCCAGCAGCCCACGACAGGCCCCCTACGAGCAGTACTTC. Translation gives CASSPRQAPYEQYF.